Presented here are 8 T cell receptor beta chains from one specimen sequenced in a study of T cell repertoires in cytomegalovirus infection. TCRdb re-analysed the reads in MiXCR, keeping a single row per CDR3 protein. The sample lists hundreds of thousands of distinct CDR3 sequences, under 45% occurring once. These TCRs are of unknown antigen specificity. Sample: cultured PBMCs, taken from culture after CMV antigen stimulation. All receptors come from a human donor in good health (CMV status not recorded). Some clones in this sample may be carry-over from other donors' samples.

This clonotype appeared a few times. The chain carries TRBV14 and TRBJ1-3; D uncertain. Deletions cut 3 bases from V and 9 bases from J, with 21 bases between. Germline V gene data show CDR1 as SGHDN and CDR2 as FVKESK. The CDR3 totals 16 residues. The CDR3 DNA is TGTGCCAGCAGCCAGGGATTCAACCGATTTGTCGGCACCATATATTTT. Protein product: CASSQGFNRFVGTIYF.

The rearrangement uses TRBV6-6 and TRBJ2-5; TRBD2 matches 7 bases. V lost 2 bases, J lost 1 base, and 4 bases stayed unmatched. The CDR3 is 15 amino acids. Germline V gene data show CDR1 as MNHNY and CDR2 as SVGAGI (reference sequence). For the CDR3, the DNA is TGTGCCAGCAGTTACAAGGCGGGGGTCCAAGAGACCCAGTACTTC. Protein sequence: CASSYKAGVQETQYF.

V gene TRBV7-6 combines with J gene TRBJ2-1; 11 positions match TRBD1. Germline CDR1 SGHVS, CDR2 FNYEAQ. With 6 bases clipped from V and 10 bases from J, the junction kept 14 bases outside the gene matches. The CDR3 is 16 amino acids. In nucleotides, the CDR3 is TGTGCCAGCAGTCAACCGGGACAGGGGGGCCTTAGAGAGCAGTTCTTC. It specifies CASSQPGQGGLREQFF.

This clonotype was counted a few times. The rearrangement links TRBV28 to TRBJ2-1, with 7 bases matching TRBD1. Germline CDR1 MDHEN, CDR2 SYDVKM. The CDR3 sequence is 15 residues long. The trim removed 5 bases at V and 5 bases at J, leaving 9 bases unmatched. The CDR3 here is CASSPRTGSHNEQFF. Here the CDR3 DNA reads TGTGCCAGCAGTCCGCGGACAGGCAGCCACAATGAGCAGTTCTTC. The full variable domain, its missing parts supplied by reference TRBV28 and TRBJ2-1, is DVKVTQSSRYLVKRTGEKVFLECVQDMDHENMFWYRQDPGLGLRLIYFSYDVKMKEKGDIPEGYSVSREKKERFSLILESASTNQTSMYLCASSPRTGSHNEQFFGPGTRLTVL.

J is TRBJ2-5 and V is TRBV19; no clear D. CDR1 LNHDA and CDR2 SQIVND come from the germline V gene (reference sequence). This CDR3 contains 16 residues. V lost 9 bases, J lost 2 bases, and 22 bases lay in between. CDR3 amino acids: CASGVWPGSAQETQYF. The CDR3 DNA sequence: TGTGCCAGCGGCGTTTGGCCAGGATCGGCACAAGAGACCCAGTACTTC.

V gene TRBV18 combines with J gene TRBJ1-1; D call uncertain. Looked up from germline, CDR1 is KGHSH and CDR2 is LQKENI. The length of the CDR3 is 15 residues. Trimming stripped 2 bases from V and 4 bases from J, with 14 bases between. Here the CDR3 reads CASSPMASRGTEAFF. CDR3 in DNA: TGTGCCAGCTCACCAATGGCCAGTCGGGGCACTGAAGCTTTCTTT.

The chain recombines TRBV5-1 with TRBJ1-6; D perhaps matches TRBD1 (5 bases). Trimming shortened V by 1 base and J by 0 bases, and 20 bases separated the two germline ends. This CDR3 region has 20 residues. Germline lookup yields CDR1 SGHRS and CDR2 YFSETQ. The CDR3 region is CASSLRSYDSPSSYNSPLHF. DNA of the CDR3: TGCGCCAGCAGCTTGCGATCCTATGACAGCCCGAGCTCCTATAATTCACCCCTCCACTTT.

V and J are TRBV27 and TRBJ1-2; D is unclear. CDR3 length: 14 amino acids. V gave up 0 bases and J gave up 1 base, with 6 bases separating them. Germline assignment: CDR1 MNHEY and CDR2 SMNVEV (reference sequence). The CDR3 loop reads CASSLSRSNYGYTF. Here the CDR3 DNA reads TGTGCCAGCAGTTTATCCAGAAGTAACTATGGCTACACCTTC.